Reported below is one TCR beta chain. What it binds is unknown. Measured with immunoSEQ multiplex PCR; TCRdb has only the in-frame clones, and not every one. Of roughly 100,000 clones in the sample, roughly 87% were seen once. This specimen belongs to a study of graft-versus-host responses after intestinal transplantation. Study summary: Recipients had transplants, and these were multivisceral, liver-intestinal, or isolated intestinal. Each patient got anti-thymocyte globulin induction, then tacrolimus and steroids for roughly 3 years.

General study points: GvH clones were found in recipient marrow; some appeared first in ileum or blood. Allografts carried high graft-versus-host to host-versus-graft clonal ratios in patients having graft-donor T cell macrochimerism.

Source: unstimulated CD4+ T cells sorted from spleen or lymph node cells, taken before intestinal transplant. The clonotype originates from a human donor who received an intestinal transplant.

The CDR3 sequence: CASSQEGVGEQYF. The CDR3 nucleotides are TGTGCCAGCAGCCAAGAGGGGGTCGGCGAGCAGTACTTC. The V and J genes are TRBV4-2 and TRBJ2-7; D tentatively fits TRBD1 or TRBD2 (5 bases each). V was clipped by 0 bases and J by 6 bases, with 9 bases between them. The CDR3 loop spans 13 amino acids. Germline CDR1 reads LGHNA; CDR2 reads YNFKEQ.